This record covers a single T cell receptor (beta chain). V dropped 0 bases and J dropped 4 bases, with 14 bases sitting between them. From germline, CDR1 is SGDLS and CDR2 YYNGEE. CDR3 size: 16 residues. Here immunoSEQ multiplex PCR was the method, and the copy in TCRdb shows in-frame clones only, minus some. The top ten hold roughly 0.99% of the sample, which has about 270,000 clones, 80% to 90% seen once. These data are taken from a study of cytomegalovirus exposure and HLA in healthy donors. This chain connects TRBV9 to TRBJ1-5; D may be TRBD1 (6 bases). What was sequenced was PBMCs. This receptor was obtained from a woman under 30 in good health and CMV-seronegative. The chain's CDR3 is CASSVGDRSTNQPQHF. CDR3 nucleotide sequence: TGTGCCAGCAGCGTAGGAGACAGGAGTACAAATCAGCCCCAGCATTTT.